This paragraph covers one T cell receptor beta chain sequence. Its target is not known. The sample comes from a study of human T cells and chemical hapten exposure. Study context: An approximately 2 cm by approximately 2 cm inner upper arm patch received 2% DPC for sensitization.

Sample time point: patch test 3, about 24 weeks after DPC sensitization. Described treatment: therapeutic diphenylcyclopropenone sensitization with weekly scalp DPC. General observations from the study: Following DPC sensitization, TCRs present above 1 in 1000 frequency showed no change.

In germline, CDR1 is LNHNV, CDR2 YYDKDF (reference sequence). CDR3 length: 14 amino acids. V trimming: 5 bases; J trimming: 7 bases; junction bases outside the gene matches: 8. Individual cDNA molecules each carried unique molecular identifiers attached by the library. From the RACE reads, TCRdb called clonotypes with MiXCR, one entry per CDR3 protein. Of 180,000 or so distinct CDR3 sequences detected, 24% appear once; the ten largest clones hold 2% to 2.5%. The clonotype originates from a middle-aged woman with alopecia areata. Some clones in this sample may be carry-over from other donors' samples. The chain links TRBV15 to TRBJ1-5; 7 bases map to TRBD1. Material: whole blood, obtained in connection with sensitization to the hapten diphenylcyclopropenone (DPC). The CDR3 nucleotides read TGTGCCACCAGCTCACAGGGGACCGGGCAGCCCCAGCATTTT. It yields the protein CATSSQGTGQPQHF.